Below, one TCR beta chain is given with its context. One Seattle source followed patients from active infection through their disease course. Between the trimmed V and J ends, which lost 4 bases and 2 bases, there was a span of 14 bases. This CDR3 is 15 amino acids long. The germline CDR1 and CDR2 sequences are LGHDT and YNNKEL (reference sequence). Authors' analysis steps: Researchers report that nucleated cell counts were estimated from reference gene primer amplification. Clones were read by immunoSEQ multiplex PCR, and TCRdb kept only the in-frame ones, dropping some. Clonal size and the V and J genes are those of that table, whereas D and trimming came from the DNA. Altogether almost 200,000 clones are present, 85% being singletons, with the ten largest covering 0.95%. The data were obtained in a study of blood T cell repertoires in COVID-19. The overall study: T cells, B-cell-depleted T cells, or PBMCs supplied cDNA or gDNA.

The receptor comes from a man in his fifties or sixties with COVID-19, enrolled during active disease. Specimen: peripheral blood. The V and J genes are TRBV3-1 (or the pseudogene TRBV3-2) and TRBJ1-1; D perhaps matches TRBD1 (5 bases). The CDR3 DNA sequence: TGTGCCAGCAGCCCCCGGGGCGGGAGAAACACTGAAGCTTTCTTT. The encoded protein is CASSPRGGRNTEAFF.